This TCR beta chain was identified during a study of CD4+ T cells in melanoma. Findings and caveats of the study: In melanoma, neoantigen-specific CD4+ T cells reportedly differed in differentiation state. CD8+ T cell, macrophage and B cell function reportedly correlated with neoantigen-specific CD4+ T cells.

With respect to this clone: Its matching antigen is unknown.

Method: immunoSEQ multiplex PCR; TCRdb's copy keeps in-frame clones and lacks some. The data hold thousands of clones, with 60% to 75% observed a single time. There are 14 residues in the CDR3. Trimming removed 5 bases at V and 6 bases at J, with 16 bases between. Germline assignment: CDR1 LGHNA and CDR2 YNFKEQ. The sequence was collected from a human donor with melanoma. V and J are TRBV4-2 and TRBJ1-2; unclear D gene. The sequencing sample was made of cells from a culture (not recorded whether cultured in vitro). The CDR3: CASSFRSSGDGYTF. The CDR3 DNA sequence: TGTGCCAGCAGCTTCCGGAGTTCTGGCGATGGCTACACCTTC.